The source of this T cell receptor (beta chain) is a study of T-cell reconstitution after alpha-beta-depleted transplantation in children. This clonotype was detected a few times. Library preparation (for TCRbeta) was performed with unique molecular identifiers. In TCRdb, the PCR reads were re-called with MiXCR into one record per CDR3 protein. Of some 310,000 distinct CDR3 sequences listed, over 20% are singletons. CDR3 length equals 14 residues. Germline loops: CDR1 LGHDT, CDR2 YNNKEL (reference sequence). Germline trimming cut 5 bases from V and 6 bases from J; bases unmatched to any gene: 6. The sequence derives from a male patient between 5 and 17 years old who had a stem cell transplant for acute lymphoblastic leukemia, so the T cells may come from the graft donor. The sample in question was PBMCs, mostly from graft donor cells, obtained 180 days after TCRalphabeta/CD19-depleted stem cell transplant. This chain joins TRBV3-1 and TRBJ2-1; 8 bases match TRBD2. CDR3 in DNA: TGTGCCAGCAGCGTCCCACGGGAGGGCAATGAGCAGTTCTTC. Translation gives CASSVPREGNEQFF.